These 26 T cell receptor beta chains originate from one sample sequenced in a study of blood T cell repertoires in COVID-19. Method: immunoSEQ multiplex PCR; TCRdb's copy keeps in-frame clones and lacks some. The sample holds about 300,000 clones, about nine tenths seen once. The source material was PBMCs or T cells enriched from blood (not recorded which). The origin of the receptors is a man aged 25 to 40 who had recovered from COVID-19.

The chain links TRBV24-1 to TRBJ2-1, with a weak D call TRBD2 (7 bases). Germline CDR1 reads KGHDR; CDR2 reads SFDVKD. V was shortened by 4 bases and J by 7 bases, with 19 bases between the two germline ends. The length of the CDR3 is 16 residues. The CDR3 region has the DNA TGTGCCACCAGTGACCCTGACACGGGGGGCTTGAATGAGCAGTTCTTC. Encoded protein: CATSDPDTGGLNEQFF.

The chain couples TRBV28 to TRBJ1-1; 9 positions agree with TRBD1. V dropped 5 bases and J dropped 11; count of bases not matched to a gene: 9. In germline, CDR1 is MDHEN, CDR2 SYDVKM. This CDR3 spans 13 amino acids. CDR3 DNA sequence: TGTGCCAGCAGTACAGGGGGCGCGGGGTTGGCTTTCTTT. Residues: CASSTGGAGLAFF. Full variable domain (outside the CDR3, taken from reference TRBV28 and TRBJ1-1): DVKVTQSSRYLVKRTGEKVFLECVQDMDHENMFWYRQDPGLGLRLIYFSYDVKMKEKGDIPEGYSVSREKKERFSLILESASTNQTSMYLCASSTGGAGLAFFGQGTRLTVV.

The V call is TRBV27, the J call TRBJ2-3, with a possible D match to TRBD1 (5 bases). The ends were cut back, 7 bases at V and 6 bases at J, with 17 bases in the middle. Germline V gives CDR1 MNHEY, CDR2 SMNVEV (reference sequence). The CDR3 is 14 residues long. The CDR3 spells CASMSPAGLDTQYF. The CDR3 nucleotides read TGTGCCAGCATGTCCCCTGCAGGGCTCGATACGCAGTATTTT.

The chain carries TRBV18 and TRBJ1-3; TRBD1 aligns across 9 bases. This CDR3 has 18 amino acids. CDR1 is KGHSH and CDR2 is LQKENI in the germline V gene. Germline trimming cut 3 bases from V and 2 bases from J; bases unmatched to any gene: 11. CDR3 bases: TGTGCCAGCTCACCTCGGGACAGGGTGGGCGTCACTGGAAACACCATATATTTT. Protein product: CASSPRDRVGVTGNTIYF.

This clone has more than one count but fewer than ten. This sequence joins TRBV4-1 and TRBJ2-1; D remains unclear. V was pared by 1 base and J by 4 bases, with 14 bases between. In germline, CDR1 is MGHRA, CDR2 YSYEKL. This CDR3 has 16 amino acids. CDR3 sequence (DNA): TGCGCCAGCAGCCAAGCCTCTTCCGCGTTTTACAATGAGCAGTTCTTC. Its translation: CASSQASSAFYNEQFF.

This clone was observed a single time. The V gene is TRBV5-1, the J gene TRBJ2-1; TRBD2 matches 14 bases. With V trimmed by 0 bases and J by 5 bases, 7 bases remained unmatched. The germline V gene has CDR1 SGHRS and CDR2 YFSETQ. The CDR3 length is 18 residues. The CDR3 DNA is TGCGCCAGCAGCTTGGGACTAGCGGGAGGGCGAAGCAACAATGAGCAGTTCTTC. Translated: CASSLGLAGGRSNNEQFF.

The V call is TRBV5-1, the J call TRBJ2-3; TRBD2 aligns across 7 bases. Trimming took 0 bases from V and 3 from J; bases not matched to a gene: 4. This CDR3 comprises 15 residues. Germline V gene data show CDR1 as SGHRS and CDR2 as YFSETQ. CDR3 loop: CASSLAAGVTDTQYF. As DNA, the CDR3 is TGCGCCAGCAGCTTGGCTGCGGGAGTGACAGATACGCAGTATTTT.

The V and J genes are TRBV5-1 and TRBJ2-2; 7 bases are shared with TRBD2. The V gene end was trimmed by 9 bases and the J gene end by 6 bases; junction bases not matched to a gene: 14. The CDR3 totals 15 residues. CDR1 SGHRS and CDR2 YFSETQ come from the germline V gene. The CDR3 DNA follows: TGCGCCACCTCGAGCGGGGACGGCGGCGCCGGGGAGCTGTTTTTT. This translates into CATSSGDGGAGELFF.

This rearrangement joins TRBV7-8 to TRBJ1-5; D is possibly TRBD1 (6 bases). Germline V gives CDR1 SGHVS, CDR2 FQNEAQ. There are 17 residues in the CDR3. V dropped 5 bases and J dropped 0 bases, with 17 bases sitting between them. The CDR3 sequence is CASSPLPTGFSNQPQHF. The CDR3 DNA is TGTGCCAGCAGCCCCCTCCCGACAGGATTTAGCAATCAGCCCCAGCATTTT.

V is TRBV6-5 and J is TRBJ1-6; no reliable D call. Germline V gives CDR1 MNHEY, CDR2 SVGAGI. The CDR3 length is 16 residues. The V gene lost 0 bases and the J gene lost 2 bases, with 8 bases spanning the gap. The CDR3 region is CASSYSSVPYNSPLHF. CDR3 DNA sequence: TGTGCCAGCAGTTACTCGAGTGTACCCTATAATTCACCCCTCCACTTT.

The chain is built from TRBV9 and TRBJ2-3; D perhaps matches TRBD2 (5 bases). Germline V gene sequence: CDR1 SGDLS, CDR2 YYNGEE. Trimming took off 0 bases at V and 1 base at J, with 12 bases between the two ends. This CDR3 spans 16 amino acids. DNA for the CDR3: TGTGCCAGCAGCGTAGTCCTAGCATTTGGCACAGATACGCAGTATTTT. Protein product: CASSVVLAFGTDTQYF. The complete variable domain, with remaining parts taken from reference TRBV9 and TRBJ2-3, reads DSGVTQTPKHLITATGQRVTLRCSPRSGDLSVYWYQQSLDQGLQFLIQYYNGEERAKGNILERFSAQQFPDLHSELNLSSLELGDSALYFCASSVVLAFGTDTQYFGPGTRLTVL.

This chain joins TRBV5-6 and TRBJ1-5; the match to TRBD1 covers 8 bases. The germline CDR1 and CDR2 sequences are SGHDT and YYEEEE. CDR3 size: 14 residues. With 4 bases clipped from V and 5 bases from J, the junction kept 5 bases outside the gene matches. The CDR3 spells CASSTGTGYQPQHF. In DNA, the CDR3 is TGTGCCAGCAGCACCGGGACAGGATATCAGCCCCAGCATTTT. The variable domain in full, with the rest retrieved from reference TRBV5-6 and TRBJ1-5, is DAGVTQSPTHLIKTRGQQVTLRCSPKSGHDTVSWYQQALGQGPQFIFQYYEEEERQRGNFPDRFSGHQFPNYSSELNVNALLLGDSALYLCASSTGTGYQPQHFGDGTRLSIL.

This sequence joins TRBV3-1 (or the pseudogene TRBV3-2) and TRBJ1-2; D is ambiguous. CDR1 is LGHDT and CDR2 is YNNKEL in the germline V gene (reference sequence). V was trimmed by 1 base and J by 3 bases, leaving 6 bases between them. This CDR3 has 13 amino acids. For the CDR3, the DNA is TGTGCCAGCAGCCAAGCGGCGGACTATGGCTACACCTTC. Amino acids: CASSQAADYGYTF.

CDR3 loop: CASSVGTGDYGYTF. The CDR3 nucleotides read TGTGCCAGCAGCGTCGGGACAGGGGACTATGGCTACACCTTC. The V and J genes are TRBV9 and TRBJ1-2; 10 bases fit TRBD1. In germline, CDR1 is SGDLS, CDR2 YYNGEE. This CDR3 spans 14 amino acids. Trimming at V came to 2 bases and at J to 3 bases, leaving 1 base not matched to a gene. The full variable domain, rest sourced from reference TRBV9 and TRBJ1-2, is DSGVTQTPKHLITATGQRVTLRCSPRSGDLSVYWYQQSLDQGLQFLIQYYNGEERAKGNILERFSAQQFPDLHSELNLSSLELGDSALYFCASSVGTGDYGYTFGSGTRLTVV.

This clone was seen just once. The rearrangement joins TRBV28 to TRBJ1-2, with D tentatively TRBD1 (6 bases). V gave up 6 bases and J gave up 7 bases, with 15 bases separating them. CDR1 MDHEN and CDR2 SYDVKM come from the germline V gene. CDR3 length: 13 amino acids. The CDR3 DNA reads TGTGCCAGCAGAACGGACAGTTCCCCTGGCTACACCTTC. It translates to CASRTDSSPGYTF.

The table lists this clone with a few counts. The genes are TRBV9 and TRBJ2-3; TRBD2 matches at 9 bases. CDR3 length equals 17 residues. V was pared by 0 bases and J by 1 base, with 6 bases of the junction left unmatched. Germline V gene sequence: CDR1 SGDLS, CDR2 YYNGEE. In DNA form, the CDR3 reads TGTGCCAGCAGCGTAGAGGCGGGGGGGTCAGGCACAGATACGCAGTATTTT. Protein product: CASSVEAGGSGTDTQYF.

This chain links TRBV5-8 with TRBJ1-6; the D is unclear. CDR1 and CDR2 (germline): SGHTS, YDEGEE. There are 16 residues in the CDR3. The ends were cut back, 0 bases at V and 5 bases at J, with 12 bases in the middle. CDR3 in DNA: TGTGCCAGCAGCTTGGCCGGCGGGTATCATAATTCACCCCTCCACTTT. Protein product: CASSLAGGYHNSPLHF.

The rearrangement links TRBV6-1 to TRBJ1-1, with 9 bases fitting TRBD1. V trimming: 2 bases; J trimming: 0 bases; junction bases outside the gene matches: 10. Germline CDR1 MNHNS, CDR2 SASEGT. The CDR3 spans 18 residues. The CDR3 is CASSETLVTGGLNTEAFF. CDR3 sequence (DNA): TGTGCCAGCAGTGAAACTCTGGTGACAGGGGGGTTGAACACTGAAGCTTTCTTT.

J is TRBJ2-7 and V is TRBV2; the match to TRBD2 covers 7 bases. Germline V gene sequence: CDR1 SNHLY, CDR2 FYNNEI. After removal of 3 bases from V and 4 bases from J, the junction contained 9 bases not matched to a gene. The CDR3 runs 15 residues. The CDR3 sequence: CASSDQREEGYEQYF. The CDR3 DNA follows: TGTGCCAGCAGTGATCAGCGGGAAGAGGGGTACGAGCAGTACTTC.

The rearrangement links TRBV11-2 to TRBJ2-5, with D tentatively TRBD2 (6 bases). This CDR3 is 15 amino acids long. CDR1 is SGHAT, CDR2 FQNNGV, per germline. V was shortened by 1 base and J by 5 bases, with 14 bases between the two germline ends. The CDR3 reads CASSLVIPGGETQYF. The CDR3 nucleotides are TGTGCCAGCAGCTTAGTTATTCCAGGAGGGGAGACCCAGTACTTC. The whole variable domain, filled in from reference TRBV11-2 and TRBJ2-5, reads EAGVAQSPRYKIIEKRQSVAFWCNPISGHATLYWYQQILGQGPKLLIQFQNNGVVDDSQLPKDRFSAERLKGVDSTLKIQPAKLEDSAVYLCASSLVIPGGETQYFGPGTRLLVL.

This clone was seen only a few times. The limits of the CDR3 on the DNA are not certain, so only TCRdb's listed CDR3 is given. This rearrangement joins TRBV5-4 to TRBJ1-6; the table names TRBD1, a call not compared with the DNA. Including both end residues, the CDR3 is 14 amino acids long. CDR1 and CDR2 (germline): SGHNT, YYREEE (reference sequence). CDR3 loop: CASSFGTGSLDFHF.

The V gene is TRBV5-6, the J gene TRBJ2-7, with D possibly matching TRBD1 (5 bases). This CDR3 has 12 residues. V shed 5 bases and J shed 1 base, with 7 bases lying between them. Germline V gene data show CDR1 as SGHDT and CDR2 as YYEEEE. The CDR3 sequence: CASSDSSYEQYF. In DNA, the CDR3 is TGTGCCAGCAGTGACAGTTCCTACGAGCAGTACTTC. Variable domain in full (rest from reference TRBV5-6 and TRBJ2-7): DAGVTQSPTHLIKTRGQQVTLRCSPKSGHDTVSWYQQALGQGPQFIFQYYEEEERQRGNFPDRFSGHQFPNYSSELNVNALLLGDSALYLCASSDSSYEQYFGPGTRLTVT.

V and J are TRBV6-4 and TRBJ1-1; 7 bases line up with TRBD1. After removal of 0 bases from V and 0 bases from J, the junction contained 7 bases not matched to a gene. Germline CDR1 and CDR2: MRHNA and SNTAGT. This CDR3 has 17 amino acids. DNA for the CDR3: TGTGCCAGCAGTGACTCGGGCCGGGACAGACTGAACACTGAAGCTTTCTTT. It encodes CASSDSGRDRLNTEAFF.

The V call is TRBV6-6, the J call TRBJ2-7; 9 bases line up with TRBD1. Per germline, CDR1 MNHNY and CDR2 SVGAGI (reference sequence). The junction had 3 bases not matched to a gene; V was cut back by 5 bases and J by 1 base. The CDR3 is 14 amino acids. The CDR3 is CASSGGQGSYEQYF. The CDR3 DNA sequence: TGTGCCAGCAGTGGCGGACAGGGGTCCTACGAGCAGTACTTC.

The J gene is TRBJ2-1, the V gene TRBV3-1 (or the pseudogene TRBV3-2), with 8 bases matching TRBD2. This CDR3 region has 15 residues. Unmatched junction bases numbered 4, after V lost 1 base and J lost 5 bases. CDR1 is LGHDT and CDR2 is YNNKEL in the germline V gene (reference sequence). This CDR3 reads CASSQAGGQHNEQFF. The CDR3 DNA follows: TGTGCCAGCAGCCAAGCGGGGGGGCAGCACAATGAGCAGTTCTTC.

CDR3 DNA: TGTGCCAGCAGTTGGGGGGAAGTAAATGAAAAACTGTTTTTT. It codes for CASSWGEVNEKLFF. The chain recombines TRBV28 with TRBJ1-4; TRBD1 is a possible D gene (5 bases). The germline V gene encodes CDR1 MDHEN and CDR2 SYDVKM. Trimming left V 4 bases short and J 5 bases short, with 11 bases between. This CDR3 is 14 amino acids long.